Below are 14 T cell receptor beta chains sequenced from a single sample in a study of blood T cells in healthy people across ages. Sample-barcoded 5' priming and a J-beta primer mix drove a second PCR of about 6 to 11 cycles. One entry per CDR3 protein, called by TCRdb with MiXCR from the 5' RACE reads. This sample has about 720,000 distinct CDR3 sequences, with just under 25% found just once. This sample also belongs to another study, concerning T cells of mothers and their children.

Material: blood. Source of these receptors: a boy aged 10-17 years in good health.

V usage is TRBV4-1 and J usage is TRBJ2-3; 12 positions match TRBD2. V trimming: 0 bases; J trimming: 6 bases; junction bases outside the gene matches: 4. The CDR3 covers 16 residues. Germline V CDR1 and CDR2: MGHRA, YSYEKL. The CDR3 reads CASSQETSGRLDTQYF. CDR3 DNA: TGCGCCAGCAGCCAAGAGACTAGCGGGAGACTCGATACGCAGTATTTT.

This clonotype occurred a few times. This chain connects TRBV14 to TRBJ2-2, with 7 bases lining up with TRBD1. The CDR3 is 15 amino acids. Germline assignment: CDR1 SGHDN and CDR2 FVKESK. J gave up 4 bases and V 10 bases, and 12 bases lay outside the gene matches. In DNA, the CDR3 is TGTGCCACCTCACGACAGGGCAAGGGCACCGGGGAGCTGTTTTTT. As protein: CATSRQGKGTGELFF.

This chain joins TRBV12-3 or TRBV12-4 and TRBJ1-5; TRBD1 agrees at 7 bases. The V gene end was trimmed by 5 bases and the J gene end by 6 bases; junction bases not matched to a gene: 16. The CDR3 is 17 residues long. CDR3 amino acids: CASSPDRRGDDGQPQHF. CDR3 DNA: TGTGCCAGCAGTCCGGACAGGAGAGGGGATGATGGTCAGCCCCAGCATTTT.

This clonotype was counted between two and nine times. The chain recombines TRBV29-1 with TRBJ2-7; D is perhaps TRBD1 (5 bases). Germline V CDR1 and CDR2: SQVTM, ANQGSEA. With 3 bases removed from V and 3 bases from J, the gap between germline ends came to 12 bases. This CDR3 region has 13 residues. The CDR3 loop reads CSVESTVNYEQYF. As DNA, the CDR3 is TGCAGCGTTGAGTCGACAGTAAACTACGAGCAGTACTTC.

This clonotype showed up just a few times. The chain has TRBV12-3 or TRBV12-4 and TRBJ2-1; possibly TRBD2 for D (7 bases). The J call may be faulty, since TRBJ2-7 better matches the DNA end. This CDR3 has 16 amino acids. The CDR3 region is CASSLSAGRGTYEQYF. The CDR3 DNA follows: TGTGCCAGCAGTCTTTCTGCTGGGAGGGGGACCTACGAGCAGTACTTC.

Written as DNA, the CDR3 is TGTGCCAGCTCACCACCGGGATTTCCTGGGGCCAACGTCCTGACTTTC. Encoded protein: CASSPPGFPGANVLTF. V gene TRBV18 combines with J gene TRBJ2-6; D gene ambiguous. CDR3 length: 16 residues. CDR1 and CDR2 from the germline V gene are KGHSH and LQKENI. The germline V and J ends were trimmed by 0 bases and 2 bases, with 8 bases remaining between them.

Turning to this clonotype: One end of the junction is discordant with germline, which a read error may explain. This chain joins TRBV10-3 and TRBJ1-1; weak D call: TRBD1 (5 bases). The CDR3 is 19 residues long. Germline V CDR1 and CDR2: ENHRY, SYGVKD. This CDR3 reads CATSESISHSGLKNTEAFF. CDR3 nucleotide sequence: TGTGCCACCAGTGAGTCGATATCCCACTCGGGGCTTAAAAACACTGAAGCTTTCTTT.

V and J are TRBV12-3 or TRBV12-4 and TRBJ1-4, with a possible D match to TRBD1 (5 bases). Trimming took 6 bases from V and 4 from J, leaving 12 bases between them. The CDR3 sequence is 14 residues long. The CDR3 is CASRIGTFNEKLFF. The CDR3 DNA is TGTGCCAGCAGGATCGGGACTTTTAATGAAAAACTGTTTTTT.

This clonotype showed up just a few times. This chain joins TRBV7-8 and TRBJ2-5; 12 bases align to TRBD2. CDR3 size: 16 residues. The germline V gene has CDR1 SGHVS and CDR2 FQNEAQ. Losses at the gene ends were 4 bases for V and 4 bases for J; bases not matched to a gene: 7. Here the CDR3 reads CASSSRLAGEVETQYF. The CDR3 region has the DNA TGTGCCAGCAGCTCCAGACTAGCGGGGGAGGTAGAGACCCAGTACTTC.

The chain carries TRBV5-1 and TRBJ2-4; D is unclear. Deletions cut 4 bases from V and 3 bases from J, with 8 bases between. CDR1 is SGHRS and CDR2 is YFSETQ in the germline V gene. CDR3 length: 13 amino acids. Written as DNA, the CDR3 is TGCGCCAGCAGCACCGATAACAAAAACATTCAGTACTTC. It specifies CASSTDNKNIQYF.

This clonotype was counted only a few times. The chain uses TRBV27 and TRBJ2-7, with 11 nucleotides matching TRBD1. The CDR3 is 17 amino acids. Germline assignment: CDR1 MNHEY and CDR2 SMNVEV (reference sequence). Trimming at V came to 2 bases and at J to 3 bases, leaving 9 bases not matched to a gene. CDR3 DNA sequence: TGTGCCAGCAGTTTAGGTGGGACAGGGGGTTCCAGCTACGAGCAGTACTTC. It codes for CASSLGGTGGSSYEQYF.

The V and J genes are TRBV5-4 and TRBJ1-1; a weak D match, TRBD1 (6 bases). Looked up from germline, CDR1 is SGHNT and CDR2 is YYREEE (reference sequence). Trimming removed 4 bases at V and 4 bases at J, with 20 bases between. The CDR3 length is 16 residues. CDR3 DNA: TGTGCCAGCAGCCCCCGGGGGCCTTTACCGGGCACTGAAGCTTTCTTT. Its translation is CASSPRGPLPGTEAFF.

The chain employs TRBV3-1 and TRBJ2-1; no clear D gene. CDR1 and CDR2 (germline): LGHDT, YNNKEL (reference sequence). CDR3 size: 14 residues. V shed 4 bases and J shed 4 bases, with 11 bases lying between them. The CDR3 bases are TGTGCCAGCAGCCTAACCCCGGAATACAATGAGCAGTTCTTC. Translating it yields CASSLTPEYNEQFF.

At least ten counts were recorded for this clonotype. V usage is TRBV5-1 and J usage is TRBJ1-1; D gene unclear. The CDR3 loop spans 14 amino acids. Germline values: CDR1 SGHRS, CDR2 YFSETQ. V lost 3 bases and J lost 7, with 16 bases in between. The CDR3 here is CASSSGPLEGEAFF. CDR3 sequence (DNA): TGCGCCAGCAGCTCCGGCCCGCTTGAGGGTGAAGCTTTCTTT.